This T cell receptor (beta chain) was recorded in a study of blood T cell repertoires in COVID-19. Study information: The United States, Italy and Spain were the sources of the acute and convalescent COVID-19 samples. PBMCs, B-cell-depleted T cells, or T cells provided the cDNA or gDNA that made up the material.

The CDR3 runs 15 residues. The V and J ends lost 4 bases and 9 bases respectively, with 20 bases between them. Germline CDR1 is SGHDT and CDR2 is YYEEEE. Authors' methods: Estimates of nucleated cell counts were drawn from the amplification of reference gene primers. Libraries were prepared by immunoSEQ multiplex PCR; TCRdb keeps only in-frame clonotypes and omits some of them. The V and J calls and the clone size are those of that table, but D and trimming were determined from the DNA. This table has about 50,000 clones, roughly nine tenths appearing once. The chain combines TRBV5-6 with TRBJ2-1, with a tentative D call TRBD2 (6 bases). This sequence originates from a human donor in a cohort sampled during active COVID-19. Material for sequencing was peripheral blood. The CDR3 region has the DNA TGTGCCAGCAGCCCATGGACTACTCGGGAGACTGAGCAGTTCTTC. As protein: CASSPWTTRETEQFF.